A single sample gave rise to the 16 T cell receptor beta chains below, sequenced in a study of blood T cells in healthy people across ages. PCR was performed a second time for about 7 to 12 cycles using a sample-barcoded 5' primer and a J-beta primer mix. TCRdb reprocessed the 5' RACE reads with MiXCR, giving one entry per CDR3 protein. This sample has about 730,000 distinct CDR3 sequences, with 40% to 45% found just once. The sample was blood. Source of these receptors: a woman aged 60-70 years in good health.

The V gene is TRBV20-1, the J gene TRBJ2-3; 8 bases agree with TRBD1. CDR3 length: 15 residues. With 1 base clipped from V and 2 bases from J, the junction kept 5 bases outside the gene matches. Germline lookup yields CDR1 DFQATT and CDR2 SNEGSKA (reference sequence). CDR3 bases: TGCAGTGCTAGAGTGGACAGGGAGCCCACAGATACGCAGTATTTT. This encodes CSARVDREPTDTQYF.

This clonotype was seen a handful of times. V and J are TRBV24-1 and TRBJ2-7; 7 bases line up with TRBD1. This CDR3 region has 15 residues. Unmatched junction bases numbered 6, after V lost 2 bases and J lost 3 bases. Germline V CDR1 and CDR2: KGHDR, SFDVKD. The DNA of the CDR3 is TGTGCCACCAGTGATTCAAGACAGGGTGGCTACGAGCAGTACTTC. It yields the protein CATSDSRQGGYEQYF.

This clonotype came up a few times. The V and J genes are TRBV18 and TRBJ2-5; tentative D call: TRBD1 (5 bases). This CDR3 has 13 residues. CDR1 KGHSH and CDR2 LQKENI come from the germline V gene. Trimming removed 4 bases from V and 5 bases from J, with 11 bases in between. DNA for the CDR3: TGTGCCAGCTCACAGACAGTTGACGAGACCCAGTACTTC. This encodes CASSQTVDETQYF.

The rearrangement joins TRBV29-1 to TRBJ1-4; D remains unclear. The ends were cut back, 3 bases at V and 5 bases at J, with 7 bases in the middle. The CDR3 spans 12 residues. Germline V lookup: CDR1 SQVTM, CDR2 ANQGSEA. DNA of the CDR3: TGCAGCGTTGATCCCGGGAATGAAAAACTGTTTTTT. This sequence encodes CSVDPGNEKLFF.

V gene TRBV6-2 or TRBV6-3 combines with J gene TRBJ2-1; TRBD2 matches 7 bases. The V and J ends lost 6 bases and 4 bases, in that order; junction bases with no gene match: 12. The CDR3 is 16 residues long. CDR1 is MNHEY and CDR2 is SVGEGT in the germline V gene. CDR3: CASRRGRAGLYNEQFF. The CDR3 bases are TGTGCCAGCAGGCGGGGGAGGGCAGGGTTGTACAATGAGCAGTTCTTC.

The chain combines TRBV6-2 or TRBV6-3 with TRBJ2-1; 12 nucleotides match TRBD2. This CDR3 has 17 residues. Germline CDR1 is MNHEY and CDR2 is SVGEGT. With V trimmed by 6 bases and J by 5 bases, 11 bases remained unmatched. CDR3 loop: CASSPLAGGPLHNEQFF. CDR3 DNA sequence: TGTGCCAGCAGCCCCCTAGCGGGAGGGCCGCTCCACAATGAGCAGTTCTTC.

This clonotype was detected a few times. The chain has TRBV18 and TRBJ1-1, with D possibly being TRBD1 (6 bases). The CDR3 is 15 amino acids. Deletions cut 3 bases from V and 0 bases from J, with 11 bases between. Germline V gene lookup returns CDR1 KGHSH and CDR2 LQKENI. The CDR3 sequence: CASSPGQLLNTEAFF. CDR3 nucleotide sequence: TGTGCCAGCTCACCGGGACAACTACTGAACACTGAAGCTTTCTTT.

The rearrangement links TRBV9 to TRBJ2-1, with TRBD2 as a possible D gene (5 bases). The J call may be incorrect, as the DNA end agrees better with TRBJ2-7. Germline-derived CDR1 and CDR2 are SGDLS and YYNGEE. This CDR3 has 14 residues. CDR3 region: CASSVAGSYNEQYF. Here the CDR3 DNA reads TGTGCCAGCAGCGTAGCGGGAAGTTACAATGAGCAGTACTTC.

The V call is TRBV29-1, the J call TRBJ1-1; TRBD1 is a possible D gene (5 bases). The V gene lost 0 bases and the J gene lost 1 base, with 12 bases spanning the gap. There are 15 residues in the CDR3. Germline CDR1 and CDR2: SQVTM and ANQGSEA. The CDR3 sequence: CSVEDLWGENTEAFF. The CDR3 DNA is TGCAGCGTTGAAGATCTTTGGGGGGAGAACACTGAAGCTTTCTTT.

About this clonotype: The conserved closing phenylalanine or tryptophan is absent in this CDR3, likely reflecting a read error. The gene calls are TRBV20-1 and TRBJ2-7; 9 positions match TRBD2. The trim removed 1 base at V and 3 bases at J, leaving 1 base unmatched. Germline CDR1 is DFQATT and CDR2 is SNEGSKA (reference sequence). The CDR3 is 13 amino acids. The CDR3 loop is CSARGTSDYEQYI. CDR3 nucleotide sequence: TGCAGTGCTAGAGGGACTAGCGACTACGAGCAGTACATC.

This clonotype has a single count. The chain joins TRBV7-3 to TRBJ2-7; the D gene is possibly TRBD1 (6 bases). CDR1 SGHTA and CDR2 FQGTGA come from the germline V gene. This CDR3 has 15 amino acids. V was clipped by 2 bases and J by 7 bases, with 18 bases between them. CDR3 amino acids: CASSLGLRGFGEQYF. In DNA, the CDR3 is TGTGCCAGCAGCTTAGGTCTCAGGGGATTCGGAGAGCAGTACTTC.

In this sample, this clonotype turned up a few times. The chain employs TRBV2 and TRBJ2-6, with D maybe TRBD1 (6 bases). Germline loops: CDR1 SNHLY, CDR2 FYNNEI. Between the trimmed V and J ends, which lost 10 bases and 2 bases, there was a span of 18 bases. The CDR3 totals 16 residues. The CDR3 here is CATQGLALAGANVLTF. CDR3 coding DNA: TGTGCCACCCAGGGGCTGGCCCTTGCTGGGGCCAACGTCCTGACTTTC.

This clonotype turned up a few times. The J gene is TRBJ1-1, the V gene TRBV7-9; D is perhaps TRBD1 (5 bases). In germline, CDR1 is SEHNR, CDR2 FQNEAQ (reference sequence). There are 12 residues in the CDR3. Trimming cost V 5 bases and J 5 bases, with 9 bases left between them. CDR3 sequence: CASSRGETEAFF. CDR3 coding DNA: TGTGCCAGCAGCAGAGGGGAAACTGAAGCTTTCTTT.

V is TRBV3-1 and J is TRBJ2-1; D is possibly TRBD2 (7 bases). In germline, CDR1 is LGHDT, CDR2 YNNKEL (reference sequence). The V gene lost 1 base and the J gene lost 8 bases, with 9 bases spanning the gap. CDR3 size: 13 residues. The CDR3 protein is CASSQGGGHEQFF. CDR3 in DNA: TGTGCCAGCAGCCAAGGGGGGGGCCATGAGCAGTTCTTC.

Only a few counts were recorded for this clonotype. This chain links TRBV29-1 with TRBJ2-5; D ambiguous. This CDR3 spans 11 amino acids. The V gene lost 5 bases and the J gene lost 2 bases, with 6 bases spanning the gap. Germline CDR1 and CDR2: SQVTM and ANQGSEA. This CDR3 is CSVRSQETQYF. In DNA, the CDR3 is TGCAGCGTTCGCTCACAAGAGACCCAGTACTTC.

This rearrangement joins TRBV6-2 or TRBV6-3 to TRBJ1-2; no reliable D call. CDR3 length: 18 amino acids. V was clipped by 2 bases and J by 0 bases, with 19 bases between them. The germline V gene has CDR1 MNHEY and CDR2 SVGEGT. The CDR3 sequence is CASSYPGLSRFPNYGYTF. Here the CDR3 DNA reads TGTGCCAGCAGTTACCCCGGACTGTCCCGTTTTCCTAACTATGGCTACACCTTC.